The TCR beta chain under discussion was sequenced for a study of blood T cell repertoires in COVID-19. Study background: The origin of the acute and convalescent COVID-19 samples was the United States, Italy and Spain.

The assay was immunoSEQ multiplex PCR, and TCRdb's table has in-frame clones only and misses some. There are 310,000 or so clones in the sample; about nine tenths occur only once, and 1% lies in the top ten. J lost 3 bases, V lost 6 bases, and 4 bases had no gene match. There are 14 residues in the CDR3. Per germline, CDR1 SNHLY and CDR2 FYNNEI. The chain couples TRBV2 to TRBJ1-1, with 10 bases aligning to TRBD1. The TCR originated in a man aged 50 or older with active or convalescent COVID-19. Sequencing was carried out using peripheral blood. The CDR3 here is CASRADRGYTEAFF. CDR3 coding DNA: TGTGCCAGCAGGGCGGACAGGGGGTACACTGAAGCTTTCTTT.